Presented here are 17 T cell receptor beta chains from one specimen sequenced in a study of radiotherapy plus CTLA-4 blockade in lung cancer. Only in-frame clones appear in the TCRdb table, and some are missing; sequencing was by immunoSEQ multiplex PCR. The sample consists of 58,000 or so clones, roughly 80% of them appearing once. The specimen comprised peripheral blood, sampled from a patient treated with radiotherapy plus ipilimumab. All receptors derive from a human donor with non-small cell lung cancer who had a complete response to radiotherapy plus ipilimumab.

The rearrangement joins TRBV23-1 to TRBJ1-5, with TRBD1 identical over 8 bases. TRBV23-1 is designated an ORF whose function remains uncertain. This CDR3 spans 14 amino acids. V gave up 4 bases and J gave up 3 bases; unmatched junction bases: 2. This chain's CDR3 is CASSRQGYNQPQHF. CDR3 nucleotide sequence: TGCGCCAGCAGTCGACAGGGGTACAATCAGCCCCAGCATTTT.

V is TRBV30 and J is TRBJ1-3, with D possibly being TRBD1 (6 bases). The CDR3 loop spans 17 amino acids. CDR1 is GTSNPN, CDR2 SVGIG, per germline (reference sequence). V was pared by 0 bases and J by 0 bases, with 15 bases between. The DNA of the CDR3 is TGTGCCTGGAGTGTCGGACAGTCAATTATCTCTGGAAACACCATATATTTT. Protein sequence: CAWSVGQSIISGNTIYF.

The rearrangement links TRBV27 to TRBJ2-1; perhaps TRBD1 as D (5 bases). CDR1 and CDR2 from the germline V gene are MNHEY and SMNVEV (reference sequence). Deletions cut 5 bases from V and 2 bases from J, with 10 bases between. This CDR3 has 14 amino acids. In DNA form, the CDR3 reads TGTGCCAGCAGTGTCAGGGTTCCCTACAATGAGCAGTTCTTC. Its protein is CASSVRVPYNEQFF.

This clone came up a few times. The chain carries TRBV11-2 and TRBJ2-5, with D maybe TRBD1 (6 bases). The CDR3 length is 14 residues. Trimming pared 2 bases from V and 5 bases from J, leaving 12 bases between. Germline V gene lookup returns CDR1 SGHAT and CDR2 FQNNGV. CDR3 protein: CASSLQGSGETQYF. The CDR3 DNA reads as TGTGCCAGCAGCTTACAGGGGAGTGGGGAGACCCAGTACTTC.

The rearrangement uses TRBV7-9 and TRBJ2-2; 9 bases agree with TRBD2. Per the germline V gene, CDR1 is SEHNR and CDR2 is FQNEAQ (reference sequence). The V and J ends lost 5 bases and 3 bases, in that order; junction bases with no gene match: 4. The CDR3 totals 15 residues. The CDR3: CASSQLAGHTGELFF. The CDR3 DNA reads TGTGCCAGCAGCCAACTAGCGGGCCACACCGGGGAGCTGTTTTTT.

This chain uses TRBV7-9 with TRBJ1-4, with 7 bases lining up with TRBD1. The CDR3 extends over 15 amino acids. The V gene end was trimmed by 7 bases and the J gene end by 8 bases; junction bases not matched to a gene: 13. Looked up from germline, CDR1 is SEHNR and CDR2 is FQNEAQ (reference sequence). DNA for the CDR3: TGTGCCAGCACCACAAGGAGGGGGCTGGGGGAAAAACTGTTTTTT. Translated, it gives CASTTRRGLGEKLFF. Full variable domain (remainder filled in from reference TRBV7-9 and TRBJ1-4): DTGVSQNPRHKITKRGQNVTFRCDPISEHNRLYWYRQTLGQGPEFLTYFQNEAQLEKSRLLSDRFSAERPKGSFSTLEIQRTEQGDSAMYLCASTTRRGLGEKLFFGSGTQLSVL.

CDR3 nucleotide sequence: TGTGCCAGCAGCTTGGGGTCCGGGAGCTCCTACAATGAGCAGTTCTTC. This encodes CASSLGSGSSYNEQFF. This sequence joins TRBV5-6 and TRBJ2-1; D may be TRBD2 (6 bases). The CDR3 runs 16 residues. V was clipped by 0 bases and J by 0 bases, with 10 bases between them. Germline V lookup: CDR1 SGHDT, CDR2 YYEEEE.

The chain carries TRBV2 and TRBJ1-4, with D possibly matching TRBD1 (5 bases). V was clipped by 6 bases and J by 5 bases, with 10 bases between them. The CDR3 contains 13 residues. Germline CDR1 is SNHLY and CDR2 is FYNNEI. The CDR3, as DNA: TGTGCCAGCAGCCGGGGGGGAAATGAAAAACTGTTTTTT. Encoded protein: CASSRGGNEKLFF.

The chain links TRBV15 to TRBJ2-5; D not certain. V was shortened by 1 base and J by 4 bases, with 4 bases between the two germline ends. The CDR3 is made up of 12 amino acids. The V gene's germline CDR1 is LNHNV and CDR2 YYDKDF (reference sequence). In DNA form, the CDR3 reads TGTGCCACCAGCAGAGCAGGAGAGACCCAGTACTTC. As protein: CATSRAGETQYF.

J is TRBJ2-7 and V is TRBV7-2, with D maybe TRBD1 (6 bases). The V and J ends lost 3 bases and 7 bases respectively, with 10 bases between them. CDR1 is SGHTA and CDR2 is FQGNSA in the germline V gene. The CDR3 extends over 12 amino acids. The CDR3 is CASSLDRGEQYV. The CDR3 DNA sequence: TGTGCCAGCAGCTTGGACAGAGGTGAGCAGTACGTC.

The rearrangement joins TRBV4-1 to TRBJ1-2, with 10 bases aligning to TRBD1. The CDR3 sequence is 15 residues long. Germline V lookup: CDR1 MGHRA, CDR2 YSYEKL. With V trimmed by 0 bases and J by 4 bases, 2 bases remained unmatched. Here the CDR3 reads CASSQEGQGGYGYTF. For the CDR3, the DNA is TGCGCCAGCAGCCAAGAAGGACAGGGGGGCTATGGCTACACCTTC.

The rearrangement joins TRBV29-1 to TRBJ1-2; D uncertain. Germline CDR1 is SQVTM and CDR2 is ANQGSEA. Between the trimmed V and J ends, which lost 7 bases and 4 bases, there was a span of 13 bases. The CDR3 loop spans 12 amino acids. DNA of the CDR3: TGCAGCGCAAGAGGGTCTCTCTATGGCTACACCTTC. It codes for CSARGSLYGYTF.

The J gene is TRBJ1-5, the V gene TRBV9, with 7 positions matching TRBD1. This CDR3 is built from 15 residues. Trimming took 2 bases from V and 4 from J; bases not matched to a gene: 6. Germline values: CDR1 SGDLS, CDR2 YYNGEE. This chain's CDR3 is CASSVPGQLNQPQHF. CDR3 DNA: TGTGCCAGCAGCGTCCCGGGACAGCTTAATCAGCCCCAGCATTTT.

The genes are TRBV28 and TRBJ1-2; weak D call: TRBD1 (5 bases). Deletions cut 2 bases from V and 7 bases from J, with 5 bases between. Germline lookup yields CDR1 MDHEN and CDR2 SYDVKM. The CDR3 is 11 residues long. The CDR3 DNA is TGTGCCAGCAGTTTACAGGGTGGCTACACCTTC. Translated: CASSLQGGYTF.

This clone was observed a few times. This chain joins TRBV19 and TRBJ1-2; the match to TRBD1 covers 9 bases. The CDR3 runs 18 residues. Germline trimming cut 3 bases from V and 4 bases from J; bases unmatched to any gene: 15. Germline V CDR1 and CDR2: LNHDA, SQIVND (reference sequence). The CDR3 DNA follows: TGTGCCAGTAGTATTGGCGGGACAGGGAGTCTTGTGGGCTATGGCTACACCTTC. This codes for CASSIGGTGSLVGYGYTF. Looking up the rest from reference TRBV19 and TRBJ1-2 gives the full variable domain: DGGITQSPKYLFRKEGQNVTLSCEQNLNHDAMYWYRQDPGQGLRLIYYSQIVNDFQKGDIAEGYSVSREKKESFPLTVTSAQKNPTAFYLCASSIGGTGSLVGYGYTFGSGTRLTVV.

This chain joins TRBV7-8 and TRBJ2-3, with D possibly being TRBD1 (7 bases). V was clipped by 3 bases and J by 7 bases, with 26 bases between them. Germline assignment: CDR1 SGHVS and CDR2 FQNEAQ. The CDR3 totals 18 residues. The CDR3 sequence is CASSFGTLWDSRDNTQYF. In nucleotides, the CDR3 is TGTGCCAGCAGCTTTGGGACTTTATGGGACAGCCGGGACAATACGCAGTATTTT. Full variable domain (rest looked up from reference TRBV7-8 and TRBJ2-3): GAGVSQSPRYKVAKRGQDVALRCDPISGHVSLFWYQQALGQGPEFLTYFQNEAQLDKSGLPSDRFFAERPEGSVSTLKIQRTQQEDSAVYLCASSFGTLWDSRDNTQYFGPGTRLTVL.

The V and J genes are TRBV6-1 and TRBJ2-7; D might be TRBD1 (5 bases). The CDR3 runs to 15 residues. Germline V gene sequence: CDR1 MNHNS, CDR2 SASEGT. Trimming pared 6 bases from V and 2 bases from J, leaving 17 bases between. CDR3 nucleotides: TGTGCCAGCAGGGGTACAGGTTTTATGGCCTACGAGCAGTACTTC. Translated: CASRGTGFMAYEQYF.